Shown below are 19 T cell receptor beta chains from a single sample sequenced in a study of preoperative IRX-2 immunotherapy in early breast cancer. Treatment given: preoperative locoregional IRX-2 cytokine immunotherapy. TCRdb keeps only in-frame clones here, not all; method: immunoSEQ multiplex PCR. The sample shows some 22,000 clones, 75% to 90% of them seen only once. The specimen comprised tumor tissue, sampled after IRX-2 immunotherapy. Receptors were obtained from a human donor with breast cancer.

J is TRBJ2-3 and V is TRBV7-6; 10 bases are a match to TRBD2. CDR3 length equals 16 residues. Germline trimming cut 2 bases from V and 2 bases from J; bases unmatched to any gene: 4. The germline V gene encodes CDR1 SGHVS and CDR2 FNYEAQ. The CDR3 loop is CASSLSGRGATDTQYF. CDR3 DNA sequence: TGTGCCAGCAGCTTAAGCGGGAGGGGGGCCACAGATACGCAGTATTTT. The full variable domain, rest sourced from reference TRBV7-6 and TRBJ2-3, is GAGVSQSPRYKVTKRGQDVALRCDPISGHVSLYWYRQALGQGPEFLTYFNYEAQQDKSGLPNDRFSAERPEGSISTLTIQRTEQRDSAMYRCASSLSGRGATDTQYFGPGTRLTVL.

The rearrangement uses TRBV6-6 and TRBJ2-3, with D perhaps TRBD1 (5 bases). Trimming removed 6 bases at V and 1 base at J, with 11 bases between. From germline, CDR1 is MNHNY and CDR2 SVGAGI (reference sequence). The CDR3 contains 14 residues. The CDR3 reads CASRTATRTDTQYF. CDR3 DNA sequence: TGTGCCAGCAGGACAGCGACTCGCACAGATACGCAGTATTTT.

The V and J genes are TRBV21-1 and TRBJ2-7. TRBV21-1 is recorded as a pseudogene. This CDR3 has 15 residues. The CDR3 spells CASSKAGGTAYEQYF. The CDR3 DNA reads TGTGCCAGCAGCAAAGCGGGAGGGACAGCCTACGAGCAGTACTTC.

As for this clone: The junction departs from germline at one end; a sequencing error may be responsible. The rearrangement links TRBV5-6 to TRBJ1-2; 9 bases agree with TRBD1. Germline V gene data show CDR1 as SGHDT and CDR2 as YYEEEE. The CDR3 contains 14 residues. The CDR3 coding sequence is TGTGCCAGCAGTACTACCGGGACAGGGACTGGCTGCACCTTC. It encodes CASSTTGTGTGCTF.

This chain uses TRBV5-1 with TRBJ2-7; D gene ambiguous. V was cut by 4 bases and J by 3 bases, with 14 bases left in between. The CDR3 extends over 14 amino acids. Germline V gene lookup returns CDR1 SGHRS and CDR2 YFSETQ. The CDR3, as DNA: TGCGCCAGCAGCCTCCGCGGAGAAAACTACGAGCAGTACTTC. The encoded protein is CASSLRGENYEQYF.

The chain links TRBV7-7 to TRBJ2-5, with D maybe TRBD2 (6 bases). The CDR3 loop spans 18 amino acids. The V gene lost 4 bases and the J gene lost 3 bases, with 24 bases spanning the gap. Looked up from germline, CDR1 is SSHAT and CDR2 is FNYEAQ (reference sequence). As DNA, the CDR3 is TGTGCCAGCAGCTCCCGGGACTCCCTGGCTTCTGGGAAAGAGACCCAGTACTTC. Encoded protein: CASSSRDSLASGKETQYF.

The chain is built from TRBV10-2 and TRBJ2-3; D possibly corresponds to TRBD1 (6 bases). With 6 bases removed from V and 0 bases from J, the gap between germline ends came to 7 bases. Germline CDR1 and CDR2: WSHSY and SAAADI. The CDR3 loop spans 13 amino acids. The CDR3 bases are TGCGCCAGCAGGGACAGTAGCACAGATACGCAGTATTTT. Amino acids: CASRDSSTDTQYF.

The J gene is TRBJ1-1, the V gene TRBV5-6, with unresolved D. CDR1 is SGHDT and CDR2 is YYEEEE in the germline V gene. The CDR3 extends over 13 amino acids. The V end lost 1 base, the J end lost 1 base, and 5 bases lay between the germline ends. CDR3 sequence: CASSLRANTEAFF. The CDR3 bases are TGTGCCAGCAGCTTGCGAGCGAACACTGAAGCTTTCTTT.

The chain joins TRBV28 to TRBJ2-5, with 7 bases fitting TRBD2. Germline trimming cut 3 bases from V and 4 bases from J; bases unmatched to any gene: 17. CDR1 MDHEN and CDR2 SYDVKM come from the germline V gene. This CDR3 has 18 residues. CDR3 residues: CASSFGTWGAGSGETQYF. Here the CDR3 DNA reads TGTGCCAGCAGTTTTGGGACGTGGGGAGCGGGGAGCGGAGAGACCCAGTACTTC. Full variable domain (missing parts from reference TRBV28 and TRBJ2-5): DVKVTQSSRYLVKRTGEKVFLECVQDMDHENMFWYRQDPGLGLRLIYFSYDVKMKEKGDIPEGYSVSREKKERFSLILESASTNQTSMYLCASSFGTWGAGSGETQYFGPGTRLLVL.

The V call is TRBV18, the J call TRBJ1-3, with 7 bases that match TRBD1. In germline, CDR1 is KGHSH, CDR2 LQKENI. There are 15 residues in the CDR3. The V gene end was trimmed by 3 bases and the J gene end by 11 bases; junction bases not matched to a gene: 13. CDR3 region: CASSPRDSSKGSIYF. The CDR3 nucleotides read TGTGCCAGCTCACCGCGGGACAGCTCCAAGGGATCCATATATTTT.

This clone came up a few times. V and J are TRBV30 and TRBJ1-2; D is ambiguous. Trimming removed 3 bases from V and 4 bases from J, with 15 bases in between. The CDR3 runs to 14 residues. Germline lookup yields CDR1 GTSNPN and CDR2 SVGIG (reference sequence). CDR3 DNA sequence: TGTGCCTGGAGCCGAGATCGAGGCTCCTATGGCTACACCTTC. This gives the protein CAWSRDRGSYGYTF.

The rearrangement uses TRBV19 and TRBJ2-1; 8 bases are shared with TRBD2. This CDR3 contains 16 residues. Germline V lookup: CDR1 LNHDA, CDR2 SQIVND (reference sequence). J gave up 3 bases and V 4 bases, and 8 bases lay outside the gene matches. CDR3 sequence reads: CASSRKRGNVYNEQFF. The CDR3 DNA reads as TGTGCCAGTAGTAGAAAGCGGGGGAACGTCTACAATGAGCAGTTCTTC.

The chain combines TRBV5-1 with TRBJ1-1, with TRBD1 matching 7 bases. This CDR3 comprises 14 residues. Germline CDR1 SGHRS, CDR2 YFSETQ. The V and J ends lost 1 base and 2 bases, in that order; junction bases with no gene match: 2. This CDR3 is CASSLRTGNTEAFF. CDR3 in DNA: TGCGCCAGCAGCTTGCGGACAGGCAACACTGAAGCTTTCTTT.

The genes are TRBV6-5 and TRBJ2-7, with a possible D match to TRBD2 (6 bases). Germline loops: CDR1 MNHEY, CDR2 SVGAGI. CDR3 length: 15 amino acids. Trimming left V 2 bases short and J 2 bases short, with 13 bases between. Here the CDR3 reads CASSYGSGGPYEQYF. CDR3 coding DNA: TGTGCCAGCAGTTACGGGTCAGGAGGGCCCTACGAGCAGTACTTC.

This clone has only one observation. The chain joins TRBV10-3 to TRBJ2-7; D not resolved. This CDR3 is 14 amino acids long. V was pared by 0 bases and J by 5 bases, with 11 bases between. Germline lookup yields CDR1 ENHRY and CDR2 SYGVKD. The DNA for the CDR3 is TGTGCCATCAGTGAGTCGAGAGAGATCAACGAGCAGTACTTC. This sequence encodes CAISESREINEQYF.

This chain uses TRBV7-2 with TRBJ2-5; 7 bases agree with TRBD2. The V and J ends lost 4 bases and 5 bases, in that order; junction bases with no gene match: 4. From germline, CDR1 is SGHTA and CDR2 FQGNSA. The CDR3 is 13 amino acids. The CDR3 loop reads CASSSGGPETQYF. CDR3 nucleotide sequence: TGTGCCAGCAGCTCGGGAGGTCCCGAGACCCAGTACTTC.

The chain employs TRBV7-2 and TRBJ2-5; 9 bases fit TRBD2. V was clipped by 4 bases and J by 5 bases; unmatched bases: 11. This CDR3 contains 16 residues. In germline, CDR1 is SGHTA, CDR2 FQGNSA. CDR3 region: CASSSRGGGAWETQYF. CDR3 DNA sequence: TGTGCCAGCAGCTCCAGAGGCGGGGGGGCCTGGGAGACCCAGTACTTC.

CDR3 coding DNA: TGCGCCAGCAGCACCCTAGCGGGTTCAACAGGGGATGAGCAGTTCTTC. Translated, it gives CASSTLAGSTGDEQFF. This sequence joins TRBV5-1 and TRBJ2-1; the D gene is possibly TRBD2 (8 bases). The CDR3 extends over 16 amino acids. Germline values: CDR1 SGHRS, CDR2 YFSETQ. The ends were cut back, 4 bases at V and 8 bases at J, with 22 bases in the middle. Using reference TRBV5-1 and TRBJ2-1 for the parts outside the CDR3, the full variable domain is KAGVTQTPRYLIKTRGQQVTLSCSPISGHRSVSWYQQTPGQGLQFLFEYFSETQRNKGNFPGRFSGRQFSNSRSEMNVSTLELGDSALYLCASSTLAGSTGDEQFFGPGTRLTVL.

The chain employs TRBV14 and TRBJ2-1; 7 positions agree with TRBD2. The V and J ends lost 4 bases and 2 bases, in that order; junction bases with no gene match: 8. CDR3 length equals 16 residues. The germline CDR1 and CDR2 sequences are SGHDN and FVKESK. CDR3 in amino acids: CASSRPGGLPYNEQFF. The CDR3 bases are TGTGCCAGCAGCCGCCCTGGGGGACTACCCTACAATGAGCAGTTCTTC.